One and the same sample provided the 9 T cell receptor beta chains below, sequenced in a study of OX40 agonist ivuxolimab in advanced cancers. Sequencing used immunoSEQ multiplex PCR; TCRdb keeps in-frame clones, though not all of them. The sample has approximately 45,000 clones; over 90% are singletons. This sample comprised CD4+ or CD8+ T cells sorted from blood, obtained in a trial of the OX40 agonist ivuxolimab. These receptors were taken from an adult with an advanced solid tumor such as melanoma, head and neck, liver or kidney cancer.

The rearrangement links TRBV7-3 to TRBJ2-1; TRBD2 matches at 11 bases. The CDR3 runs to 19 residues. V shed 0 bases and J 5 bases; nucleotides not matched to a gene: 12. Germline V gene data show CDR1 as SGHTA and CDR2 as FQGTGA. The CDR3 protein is CASSLTPGVLAGGNNEQFF. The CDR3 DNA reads TGTGCCAGCAGCTTAACGCCGGGGGTCCTAGCGGGAGGTAACAATGAGCAGTTCTTC.

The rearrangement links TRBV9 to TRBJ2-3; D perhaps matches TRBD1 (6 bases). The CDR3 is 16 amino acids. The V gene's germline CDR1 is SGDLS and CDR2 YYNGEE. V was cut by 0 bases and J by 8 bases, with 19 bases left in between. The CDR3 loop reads CASSVEEGTKRATQYF. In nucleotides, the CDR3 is TGTGCCAGCAGCGTAGAAGAAGGGACAAAACGGGCTACGCAGTATTTT.

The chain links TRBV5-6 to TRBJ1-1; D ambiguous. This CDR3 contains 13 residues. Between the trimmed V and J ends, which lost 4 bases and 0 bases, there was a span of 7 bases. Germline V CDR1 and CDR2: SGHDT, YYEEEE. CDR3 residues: CASSRGVNTEAFF. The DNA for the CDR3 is TGTGCCAGCAGCCGCGGGGTGAACACTGAAGCTTTCTTT.

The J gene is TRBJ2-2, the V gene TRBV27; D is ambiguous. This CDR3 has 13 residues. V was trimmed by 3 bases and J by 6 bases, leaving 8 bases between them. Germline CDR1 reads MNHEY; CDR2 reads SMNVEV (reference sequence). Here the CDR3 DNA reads TGTGCCAGCAGTTTGTTCTGGGCCGGGGAGCTGTTTTTT. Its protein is CASSLFWAGELFF.

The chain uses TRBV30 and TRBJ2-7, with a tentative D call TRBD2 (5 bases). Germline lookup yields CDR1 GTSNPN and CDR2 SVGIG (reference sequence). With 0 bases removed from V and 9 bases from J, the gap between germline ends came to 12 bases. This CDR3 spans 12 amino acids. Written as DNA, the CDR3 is TGTGCCTGGAGTGTACCTCTGGAGGCGCAGTACTTC. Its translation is CAWSVPLEAQYF.

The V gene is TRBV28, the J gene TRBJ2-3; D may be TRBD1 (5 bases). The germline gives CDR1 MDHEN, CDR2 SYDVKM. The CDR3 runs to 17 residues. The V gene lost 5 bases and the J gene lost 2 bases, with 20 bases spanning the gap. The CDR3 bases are TGTGCCAGCAGTCCCCTCGTGTGGGGCGAGTTCACAGATACGCAGTATTTT. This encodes CASSPLVWGEFTDTQYF. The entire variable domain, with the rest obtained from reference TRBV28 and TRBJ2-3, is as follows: DVKVTQSSRYLVKRTGEKVFLECVQDMDHENMFWYRQDPGLGLRLIYFSYDVKMKEKGDIPEGYSVSREKKERFSLILESASTNQTSMYLCASSPLVWGEFTDTQYFGPGTRLTVL.

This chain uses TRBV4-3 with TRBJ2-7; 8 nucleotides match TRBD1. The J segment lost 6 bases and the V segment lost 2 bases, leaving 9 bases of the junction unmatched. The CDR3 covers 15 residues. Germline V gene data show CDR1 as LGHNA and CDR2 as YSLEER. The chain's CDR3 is CASSQSTGVLSEQYF. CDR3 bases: TGCGCCAGCAGCCAATCGACAGGGGTTCTTTCCGAGCAGTACTTC.

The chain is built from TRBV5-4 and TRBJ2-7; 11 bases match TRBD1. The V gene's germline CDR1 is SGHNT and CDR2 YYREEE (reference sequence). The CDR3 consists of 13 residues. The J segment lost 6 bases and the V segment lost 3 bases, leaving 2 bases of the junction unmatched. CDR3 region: CASSWGTGGEQYF. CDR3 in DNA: TGTGCCAGCAGCTGGGGGACAGGGGGCGAGCAGTACTTC.

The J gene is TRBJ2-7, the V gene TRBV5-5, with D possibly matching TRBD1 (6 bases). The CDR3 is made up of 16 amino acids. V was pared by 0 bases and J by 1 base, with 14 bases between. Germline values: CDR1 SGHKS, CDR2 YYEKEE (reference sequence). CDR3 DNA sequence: TGTGCCAGCAGCTTGGACTGGACAGCCCGATCCTACGAGCAGTACTTC. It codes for CASSLDWTARSYEQYF.